The 5 T cell receptor beta chains below were found in one sample sequenced in a study of shared clonotypes between healthy human individuals. TCRdb's table, derived via immunoSEQ multiplex PCR, lists solely in-frame clones and lacks some. The sample comprises some 900,000 clones, 76% of which are singletons, and over 1.3% rests with the top ten. Sequenced sample: memory CD4+ T cells sorted from blood. Described subset: CD45RA-negative fraction. Receptors originate from a man younger than 35 in good health.

The genes are TRBV7-8 and TRBJ2-7; unclear D gene. Germline V gene lookup returns CDR1 SGHVS and CDR2 FQNEAQ. The germline V and J ends were trimmed by 2 bases and 6 bases, with 17 bases remaining between them. The CDR3 is made up of 15 amino acids. This CDR3 is CASSLIGSAGSEQYF. CDR3 DNA sequence: TGTGCCAGCAGCTTAATTGGGTCCGCCGGATCCGAGCAGTACTTC.

CDR3 in DNA: TGTGCCAGCAGGACTGGGGGGACTAGCGTCACCGGGGAGCTGTTTTTT. Residues: CASRTGGTSVTGELFF. The gene calls are TRBV28 and TRBJ2-2; 10 bases map to TRBD2. The CDR3 covers 16 residues. Germline assignment: CDR1 MDHEN and CDR2 SYDVKM. V lost 6 bases to trimming and J lost 4 bases; unmatched junction nucleotides: 8.

The chain joins TRBV7-2 to TRBJ2-7, with D possibly TRBD1 on 6 matching bases. CDR3 length equals 14 residues. Germline lookup yields CDR1 SGHTA and CDR2 FQGNSA. Trimming took off 3 bases at V and 2 bases at J, with 11 bases between the two ends. The CDR3 DNA is TGTGCCAGCAGCTTCCACAGGGAAACCTACGAGCAGTACTTC. It encodes CASSFHRETYEQYF.

In regard to this clone: The identical CDR3 is also encoded by other nucleotide sequences in the sample. The chain combines TRBV6-1 with TRBJ1-2; no reliable D call. Germline V gene lookup returns CDR1 MNHNS and CDR2 SASEGT. V lost 6 bases, J lost 0 bases, and 14 bases lay in between. CDR3 length equals 15 residues. Written as DNA, the CDR3 is TGTGCCAGCAGACGGACGGAGCCCTCTAACTATGGCTACACCTTC. This gives the protein CASRRTEPSNYGYTF.

V gene TRBV10-3 combines with J gene TRBJ1-6, with D possibly matching TRBD1 (6 bases). CDR3 length equals 17 residues. CDR1 and CDR2 (germline): ENHRY, SYGVKD. Trimming took off 2 bases at V and 0 bases at J, with 11 bases between the two ends. The CDR3 DNA reads TGTGCCATCAGTGAGGACAGGACAAGCTCCTATAATTCACCCCTCCACTTT. Amino acids: CAISEDRTSSYNSPLHF.